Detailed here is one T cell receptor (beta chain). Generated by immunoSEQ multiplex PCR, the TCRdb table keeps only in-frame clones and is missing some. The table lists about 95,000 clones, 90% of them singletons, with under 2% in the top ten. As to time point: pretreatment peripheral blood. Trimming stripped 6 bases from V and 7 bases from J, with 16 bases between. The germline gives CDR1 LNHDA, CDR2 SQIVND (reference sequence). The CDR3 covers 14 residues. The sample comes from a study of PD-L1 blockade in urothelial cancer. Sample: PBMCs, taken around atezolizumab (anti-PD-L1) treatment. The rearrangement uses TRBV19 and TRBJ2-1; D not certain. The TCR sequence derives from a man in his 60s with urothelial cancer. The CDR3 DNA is TGTGCCAGTAGCGGGTTTGCTTCTACAAATGAGCAGTTCTTC. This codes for CASSGFASTNEQFF.